This TCR beta chain was documented in a study of T cells in Graves' hyperthyroidism and ophthalmopathy. Losses at the gene ends were 3 bases for V and 5 bases for J; bases not matched to a gene: 1. Germline assignment: CDR1 SEHNR and CDR2 FQNEAQ (reference sequence). The CDR3 has 14 amino acids. What was amplified from RNA transcripts were TCR beta CDR3 regions. The HTBI set primed first-round TCR CDR3 RT-PCR. Each CDR3 protein gets one entry after TCRdb re-called the multiplex PCR reads with MiXCR. Of a few hundred thousand distinct CDR3 sequences listed, approximately 14% were seen once; the top ten hold about a quarter. Study-wide results and caveats: Within blood appeared most thyroid clonotypes that had expanded above 0.001. Stable hyperthyroidism was separated from ophthalmopathy by a model based on 13 V-J features. Ophthalmopathy was identified by the model a median roughly six months ahead of onset.

The sample holds many counts of this clonotype. Its target is unknown. The gene calls are TRBV7-9 and TRBJ2-3; 11 bases align to TRBD2. This TCR came from a young woman with Graves' hyperthyroidism that later progressed to Graves' ophthalmopathy. Sequenced material: blood. CDR3 region: CASSFGLAGDTQYF. The DNA for the CDR3 is TGTGCCAGCAGCTTCGGACTAGCGGGAGATACGCAGTATTTT. Full variable domain (outside the CDR3, taken from reference TRBV7-9 and TRBJ2-3): DTGVSQNPRHKITKRGQNVTFRCDPISEHNRLYWYRQTLGQGPEFLTYFQNEAQLEKSRLLSDRFSAERPKGSFSTLEIQRTEQGDSAMYLCASSFGLAGDTQYFGPGTRLTVL.